This TCR beta chain was captured by sequencing in a study of CD8 T cells in ankylosing spondylitis. This CDR3 spans 14 amino acids. Trimming took off 6 bases at V and 0 bases at J, with 11 bases between the two ends. The sample holds many counts of this clonotype. Its antigen is unknown. Notes on the study in general: Characteristic of ankylosing spondylitis blood, it appeared, was a TCR beta motif comprising roughly 8 highly homologous variants.

Construction of TCR beta libraries was performed using quantitative 5'-RACE with molecular barcodes. From the 5' RACE reads, TCRdb called clonotypes with MiXCR, one entry per CDR3 protein. The profile shows more than 650,000 distinct CDR3 sequences, about an eighth of them singletons. The receptor was derived from a male donor with ankylosing spondylitis. Input material: blood, either unsorted or a sorted T cell fraction (not recorded which). This chain uses TRBV12-3 or TRBV12-4 with TRBJ1-1, with D unclear. The CDR3 sequence is CASRAGILNTEAFF. The DNA for the CDR3 is TGTGCCAGCAGAGCCGGGATTTTGAACACTGAAGCTTTCTTT.